This T cell receptor beta chain was identified during a study of neurological immune-mediated disorders. The cDNA was produced through 5'RACE with 10-nucleotide random UMIs. A single record per CDR3 protein comes from TCRdb applying MiXCR to the 5' RACE reads. The sample lists 40,000 to 45,000 distinct CDR3 sequences; over 6% were seen once. The sorted libraries were made from some 1 million CD4+ or CD8+ T cells. Study-wide results and caveats: It was HTLV-1-associated myelopathy that showed the most TCR clonal expansion, while multiple sclerosis showed the least, falling below healthy controls.

This clonotype was found many times. Its antigen is as yet unknown. The material sequenced was CD4+ T cells from blood. This TCR came from a woman aged 40 to 50 in good health.

CDR3 sequence: CASSSGGAGVGQNEQFF. CDR3 coding DNA: TGTGCCAGCAGCTCTGGAGGGGCGGGAGTGGGTCAGAATGAGCAGTTCTTC. This chain uses TRBV5-4 with TRBJ2-1; 7 bases map to TRBD2. From germline, CDR1 is SGHNT and CDR2 YYREEE (reference sequence). The CDR3 loop spans 17 amino acids. Losses at the gene ends were 3 bases for V and 7 bases for J; bases not matched to a gene: 16.